Shown below are 23 T cell receptor beta chains from a single sample sequenced in a study of cytotoxic CD8 clonotypes in ibrutinib-treated CLL (dated by TCRdb to about 2021). The time point tag for this specimen amounts to: approximately twelve months on ibrutinib. The protocol used for the library was the immunoSEQ multiplex PCR assay. Imported from immuneACCESS, the table was reduced by TCRdb to in-frame sequences with V and J called. These copies leave out some clones; in studies compared against another copy, an unresolved V gene accounts for under half, and the cause of the remainder is not known. The sample profile shows approximately 140,000 clones; less than 95% of them were found once. Approximately 11% of the sample belongs to the ten largest clones. The sample in question was PBMCs, obtained after 12 months of ibrutinib treatment. The receptors shown here come from a human donor with chronic lymphocytic leukemia.

The gene calls are TRBV14 and TRBJ1-1; a weak D match, TRBD1 (5 bases). V lost 1 base and J lost 0, with 12 bases in between. The CDR3 consists of 16 residues. Germline CDR1 and CDR2: SGHDN and FVKESK. CDR3 region: CASSQGRGGVNTEAFF. DNA of the CDR3: TGTGCCAGCAGCCAAGGGAGAGGAGGGGTGAACACTGAAGCTTTCTTT.

The rearrangement joins TRBV7-9 to TRBJ2-7; D unclear. The germline V gene has CDR1 SEHNR and CDR2 FQNEAQ (reference sequence). This CDR3 is 13 amino acids long. The V end was cut by 5 bases, the J end by 2 bases, with 10 bases between. CDR3 protein: CASSPSETYEQYF. The CDR3 DNA is TGTGCCAGCAGCCCGTCGGAGACCTACGAGCAGTACTTC.

The J gene is TRBJ1-2, the V gene TRBV7-8; weak D call: TRBD1 (5 bases). The ends were cut back, 1 base at V and 7 bases at J, with 10 bases in the middle. The CDR3 is made up of 13 amino acids. Germline lookup yields CDR1 SGHVS and CDR2 FQNEAQ. The CDR3 bases are TGTGCCAGCAGCTTAGGCAGGGACGGTGGCTACACCTTC. Protein: CASSLGRDGGYTF.

The chain links TRBV4-1 to TRBJ2-1; maybe TRBD2 (6 bases). The germline CDR1 and CDR2 sequences are MGHRA and YSYEKL. The CDR3 length is 12 residues. Trimming took off 5 bases at V and 5 bases at J, with 7 bases between the two ends. The CDR3 loop reads CASSGGDNEQFF. CDR3 nucleotide sequence: TGCGCCAGCAGCGGAGGGGACAATGAGCAGTTCTTC.

The chain carries TRBV5-6 and TRBJ1-5, with no clear D. The CDR3 is 14 amino acids. The V gene's germline CDR1 is SGHDT and CDR2 YYEEEE. Trimming took off 2 bases at V and 2 bases at J, with 8 bases between the two ends. The CDR3 DNA sequence: TGTGCCAGCAGCTTCAGGAGCGGCAATCAGCCCCAGCATTTT. Translating gives CASSFRSGNQPQHF.

The J gene is TRBJ2-2, the V gene TRBV9; D might be TRBD2 (5 bases). The CDR3 covers 11 residues. Germline V CDR1 and CDR2: SGDLS, YYNGEE. V was pared by 6 bases and J by 6 bases, with 6 bases between. CDR3 nucleotide sequence: TGTGCCAGCACGGGGTCCGGGGAGCTGTTTTTT. Its protein is CASTGSGELFF.

The chain carries TRBV7-2 and TRBJ2-7, with 14 bases that match TRBD2. The CDR3 runs 13 residues. The germline CDR1 and CDR2 sequences are SGHTA and FQGNSA. V shed 9 bases, J shed 6 bases, and the junction held 4 bases outside the gene matches. The CDR3 DNA is TGTGCCAGTCGGACTAGCGGGAGGTTCGAGCAGTACTTC. This translates into CASRTSGRFEQYF.

The chain employs TRBV5-1 and TRBJ2-7; 10 positions agree with TRBD1. Losses at the gene ends were 3 bases for V and 7 bases for J; bases not matched to a gene: 4. CDR1 is SGHRS, CDR2 YFSETQ, per germline. CDR3 length: 13 amino acids. CDR3 DNA: TGCGCCAGCAGCTCCGGGACAGGGGTTGAGCAGTACTTC. It translates to CASSSGTGVEQYF.

The chain carries TRBV7-3 and TRBJ1-1; weak D call: TRBD1 (5 bases). Trimming removed 4 bases at V and 5 bases at J, with 17 bases between. The length of the CDR3 is 15 residues. The germline gives CDR1 SGHTA, CDR2 FQGTGA. In nucleotides, the CDR3 is TGTGCCAGCAGCTCTTTCGCGGGGCGGATTACTGAAGCTTTCTTT. It is translated as CASSSFAGRITEAFF. Full variable domain (rest looked up from reference TRBV7-3 and TRBJ1-1): GAGVSQTPSNKVTEKGKYVELRCDPISGHTALYWYRQSLGQGPEFLIYFQGTGAADDSGLPNDRFFAVRPEGSVSTLKIQRTERGDSAVYLCASSSFAGRITEAFFGQGTRLTVV.

V usage is TRBV11-2 and J usage is TRBJ2-1; D not resolved. The CDR3 is 14 residues long. V gave up 1 base and J gave up 0 bases, with 4 bases separating them. CDR1 is SGHAT, CDR2 FQNNGV, per germline. The CDR3 sequence: CASSLGFSYNEQFF. The DNA of the CDR3 is TGTGCCAGCAGCTTAGGCTTCTCCTACAATGAGCAGTTCTTC.

This clone has only one observation. This rearrangement joins TRBV5-6 to TRBJ2-7; TRBD2 matches 7 bases. After removal of 5 bases from V and 4 bases from J, the junction contained 3 bases not matched to a gene. The CDR3 runs 12 residues. Germline V CDR1 and CDR2: SGHDT, YYEEEE. CDR3 residues: CASREAGYEQYF. CDR3 nucleotide sequence: TGTGCCAGCAGGGAAGCGGGGTACGAGCAGTACTTC.

This clone has only one observation. CDR3 bases: TGTGCCAGCAGCCAGGACGGACTTCTTGTCTCCGAGCAGTACTTC. Protein product: CASSQDGLLVSEQYF. The chain links TRBV11-2 to TRBJ2-7; D might be TRBD2 (5 bases). Trimming shortened V by 5 bases and J by 6 bases, and 20 bases separated the two germline ends. Germline CDR1 SGHAT, CDR2 FQNNGV. The CDR3 runs 15 residues.

V and J are TRBV9 and TRBJ1-4, with D possibly matching TRBD1 (5 bases). V was pared by 0 bases and J by 3 bases, with 6 bases between. Germline assignment: CDR1 SGDLS and CDR2 YYNGEE. This CDR3 has 14 amino acids. The CDR3 region has the DNA TGTGCCAGCAGCGTAGGAGGGGCTAATGAAAAACTGTTTTTT. Translated: CASSVGGANEKLFF. The full variable domain, with the rest looked up from reference TRBV9 and TRBJ1-4, is DSGVTQTPKHLITATGQRVTLRCSPRSGDLSVYWYQQSLDQGLQFLIQYYNGEERAKGNILERFSAQQFPDLHSELNLSSLELGDSALYFCASSVGGANEKLFFGSGTQLSVL.

V usage is TRBV18 and J usage is TRBJ2-7, with 12 bases fitting TRBD2. The CDR3 sequence is 18 residues long. Trimming took 3 bases from V and 3 from J; bases not matched to a gene: 12. Germline V gene lookup returns CDR1 KGHSH and CDR2 LQKENI. The CDR3 DNA reads as TGTGCCAGCTCACCTTATCCTGGGACTAGCGGGCCGCACTACGAGCAGTACTTC. The encoded protein is CASSPYPGTSGPHYEQYF.

The gene calls are TRBV9 and TRBJ2-2, with TRBD2 as a possible D gene (6 bases). V was trimmed by 4 bases and J by 7 bases, leaving 11 bases between them. This CDR3 contains 13 residues. The germline CDR1 and CDR2 sequences are SGDLS and YYNGEE. CDR3 residues: CASSLQGGGELFF. CDR3 nucleotide sequence: TGTGCCAGCAGCCTTCAGGGAGGCGGGGAGCTGTTTTTT. The full variable domain, in which reference TRBV9 and TRBJ2-2 provide the parts outside the CDR3, is DSGVTQTPKHLITATGQRVTLRCSPRSGDLSVYWYQQSLDQGLQFLIQYYNGEERAKGNILERFSAQQFPDLHSELNLSSLELGDSALYFCASSLQGGGELFFGEGSRLTVL.

For the CDR3, the DNA is TGTGCCAGCAGTGTGGGACTAGCGGGATTCGCCTACGAGCAGTACTTC. Protein product: CASSVGLAGFAYEQYF. J is TRBJ2-7 and V is TRBV2; 13 positions agree with TRBD2. The germline V gene has CDR1 SNHLY and CDR2 FYNNEI. V lost 4 bases, J lost 2 bases, and 5 bases stayed unmatched. The CDR3 has 16 amino acids. The variable domain in full, completed from reference TRBV2 and TRBJ2-7, reads EPEVTQTPSHQVTQMGQEVILRCVPISNHLYFYWYRQILGQKVEFLVSFYNNEISEKSEIFDDQFSVERPDGSNFTLKIRSTKLEDSAMYFCASSVGLAGFAYEQYFGPGTRLTVT.

The J gene is TRBJ1-2, the V gene TRBV28; D is possibly TRBD1 (6 bases). This CDR3 contains 14 residues. Trimming took 3 bases from V and 8 from J, leaving 16 bases between them. Per the germline V gene, CDR1 is MDHEN and CDR2 is SYDVKM. This chain's CDR3 is CASSFGTQGSGYTF. The CDR3 nucleotides read TGTGCCAGCAGTTTCGGCACACAGGGTAGCGGCTACACCTTC.

The chain recombines TRBV30 with TRBJ1-4; the D gene is possibly TRBD1 (5 bases). Per germline, CDR1 GTSNPN and CDR2 SVGIG (reference sequence). V was trimmed by 0 bases and J by 5 bases, leaving 13 bases between them. CDR3 size: 15 residues. The CDR3 nucleotides read TGTGCCTGGAGTGTACCGCAGGGTTGGAATGAAAAACTGTTTTTT. This sequence encodes CAWSVPQGWNEKLFF. Full variable domain (remainder filled in from reference TRBV30 and TRBJ1-4): SQTIHQWPATLVQPVGSPLSLECTVEGTSNPNLYWYRQAAGRGLQLLFYSVGIGQISSEVPQNLSASRPQDRQFILSSKKLLLSDSGFYLCAWSVPQGWNEKLFFGSGTQLSVL.

The V gene is TRBV15, the J gene TRBJ2-7, with D perhaps matching TRBD2 (5 bases). V gave up 0 bases and J gave up 1 base, with 7 bases separating them. Germline values: CDR1 LNHNV, CDR2 YYDKDF (reference sequence). This CDR3 has 14 residues. The CDR3 bases are TGTGCCACCAGCAGAGATACTAGTTCCTACGAGCAGTACTTC. Translation: CATSRDTSSYEQYF.

J is TRBJ2-7 and V is TRBV7-6; weak D call: TRBD2 (5 bases). The CDR3 length is 17 residues. V was clipped by 1 base and J by 2 bases, with 18 bases between them. CDR1 is SGHVS, CDR2 FNYEAQ, per germline. The chain's CDR3 is CASSLERESARPYEQYF. The DNA of the CDR3 is TGTGCCAGCAGCTTAGAAAGGGAGTCGGCTAGACCCTACGAGCAGTACTTC. The complete variable domain, with remaining parts taken from reference TRBV7-6 and TRBJ2-7, reads GAGVSQSPRYKVTKRGQDVALRCDPISGHVSLYWYRQALGQGPEFLTYFNYEAQQDKSGLPNDRFSAERPEGSISTLTIQRTEQRDSAMYRCASSLERESARPYEQYFGPGTRLTVT.

This chain links TRBV18 with TRBJ1-3; tentative D call: TRBD1 (5 bases). This CDR3 has 16 amino acids. From germline, CDR1 is KGHSH and CDR2 LQKENI. V lost 2 bases to trimming and J lost 2 bases, with 13 bases between them. The CDR3 DNA follows: TGTGCCAGCTCACCAGTCCAGGGCTTACCTGGAAACACCATATATTTT. Its translation is CASSPVQGLPGNTIYF.

This clone was recorded once. The gene calls are TRBV5-1 and TRBJ1-6, with D possibly being TRBD1 (5 bases). Germline lookup yields CDR1 SGHRS and CDR2 YFSETQ. Between the trimmed V and J ends, which lost 0 bases and 8 bases, there was a span of 12 bases. This CDR3 is 15 amino acids long. The CDR3 loop reads CASSLEGVRDSPLHF. CDR3 bases: TGCGCCAGCAGCTTGGAAGGGGTGAGAGATTCACCCCTCCACTTT.

The rearrangement uses TRBV18 and TRBJ2-1; 8 nucleotides match TRBD1. This CDR3 is built from 12 residues. CDR1 KGHSH and CDR2 LQKENI come from the germline V gene. Germline trimming cut 6 bases from V and 10 bases from J; bases unmatched to any gene: 5. The DNA of the CDR3 is TGTGCCAGCTCTCCCGACAGGGGAGAGCAGTTCTTC. Its translation: CASSPDRGEQFF.